This T cell receptor (beta chain) was observed in a study of Ad26.COV2.S vaccination and SARS-CoV-2 variants. As for the study in general: Doses of Ad26.COV2.S were injected into muscle once or twice, 56 days apart.

The treatment denotes: some 19 received Ad26.COV2.S at low or high dose, single or two shots; about five received placebo; per-sample allocation not given. Sampling occurred on day 63 after the first vaccine or placebo injection. The method was immunoSEQ multiplex PCR; TCRdb's version includes in-frame clones alone and lacks a portion of them. The profile shows about 420,000 clones, roughly 90% of them singletons. Unmatched junction bases numbered 11, after V lost 3 bases and J lost 9 bases. The germline CDR1 and CDR2 sequences are LGHDT and YNNKEL (reference sequence). The CDR3 consists of 15 residues. This clone occurred once. Antigen: not known. Notes on the study in general: Vaccinees displayed broader spike-specific TCR repertoires than placebo recipients. Possibly, TCR breadth and depth analyses underestimated total T cell responses. Placebo and vaccine recipients had non-spike TCR breadth that was similar.

The V gene is TRBV3-1 (or the pseudogene TRBV3-2), the J gene TRBJ2-1; 7 bases agree with TRBD1. The specimen comprised peripheral blood, sampled in a trial of Ad26.COV2.S vaccine versus placebo. The TCR was taken from a person aged 18-65 years who received the Ad26.COV2.S COVID-19 vaccine or a placebo. As DNA, the CDR3 is TGTGCCAGCAGCCAGCGACAGGGCGGAGGTTTTGAGCAGTTCTTC. Translated, it gives CASSQRQGGGFEQFF.